A selection of T cell receptor beta chains follows, all from one sample in a study of blood T cell repertoires in COVID-19. Profiling relied on immunoSEQ multiplex PCR, and the TCRdb table lists in-frame clones only, not all of them. The table records 13,000 to 15,000 clones, roughly 85% of them present only once. The specimen sequenced was peripheral blood. These receptors were collected from a man aged 35 to 55 with active or convalescent COVID-19. Each CDR3 is given with its conserved first and last residue. A D gene is named only where the DNA matches it firmly. A row's size may be missing; if present it is once, few, many or a size class.

>NA|NA|TRBJ2-3|TRBV12-3/TRBV12-4|13
CASTQRRVDTQYF
TGTGCCAGCACCCAACGGAGGGTGGATACGCAGTATTTT
>NA|TRBD2|TRBJ2-7|TRBV27|13
CASSWGEGYEQYF
TGTGCCAGCAGTTGGGGGGAGGGCTACGAGCAGTACTTC
>NA|TRBD2|TRBJ2-1|TRBV2|16
CASSGVPSGGHNEQFF
TGTGCCAGCAGTGGGGTACCTAGCGGGGGCCACAATGAGCAGTTCTTC
>NA|NA|TRBJ1-1|TRBV29-1|11
CSVDSPTEAFF
TGCAGCGTGGACAGCCCCACTGAAGCTTTCTTT
>NA|TRBD2|TRBJ2-2|TRBV6-6|16
CASSYSFSGGDGELFF
TGTGCCAGCAGTTACTCGTTTAGCGGGGGTGACGGGGAGCTGTTTTTT
>NA|NA|TRBJ2-7|TRBV10-3|13
CAILASTGYEQYF
TGTGCCATCCTTGCTTCAACGGGGTACGAGCAGTACTTC
>NA|TRBD1|TRBJ1-2|TRBV20-1|14
CSASPRTGSDGYTF
TGCAGTGCTAGTCCTAGGACAGGTTCAGATGGCTACACCTTC
>NA|NA|TRBJ2-5|TRBV3-1/TRBV3-2|15
CASSSTKGYQETQYF
TGTGCCAGCTCCTCCACGAAGGGGTACCAAGAGACCCAGTACTTC
>NA|NA|TRBJ1-5|TRBV6-2/TRBV6-3|13
CASTPWEGQPQHF
TGTGCCAGCACCCCCTGGGAGGGTCAGCCCCAGCATTTT
>NA|NA|TRBJ1-6|TRBV27|16
CASSPGGGYYNSPLHF
TGTGCCAGCAGTCCGGGAGGGGGGTATTATAATTCACCCCTCCACTTT
>NA|TRBD2|TRBJ2-2|TRBV2|14
CASSRSGGTGELFF
TGTGCCAGCAGTAGGAGCGGGGGCACCGGGGAGCTGTTTTTT
>NA|NA|TRBJ2-3|TRBV7-2|14
CASSLSRGGDTQYF
TGTGCCAGCAGCTTATCGCGGGGCGGTGATACGCAGTATTTT
>NA|NA|TRBJ1-3|TRBV9|16
CASSQSSTGMSDTIYF
TGTGCCAGCAGCCAATCCTCTACAGGGATGTCGGACACCATATATTTT
>NA|TRBD1|TRBJ1-1|TRBV4-1|13
CASSQAQGAEAFF
TGCGCCAGCAGCCAAGCCCAGGGGGCCGAAGCTTTCTTT
>NA|NA|TRBJ1-2|TRBV6-5|11
CASRRGDGYTF
TGTGCCAGCAGGCGCGGTGATGGCTACACCTTC
>few|NA|TRBJ1-5|TRBV27|17
CASSPLMGGVLNQPQHF
TGTGCCAGCAGTCCACTCATGGGCGGGGTGCTAAATCAGCCCCAGCATTTT
>once|TRBD1|TRBJ1-1|TRBV18|13
CASSETGVSEAFF
TGTGCCAGCTCGGAAACAGGGGTATCTGAAGCTTTCTTT
>NA|NA|TRBJ1-3|TRBV9|16
CASSVESGSSGNTIYF
TGTGCCAGCAGCGTAGAATCGGGGTCCTCTGGAAACACCATATATTTT
>NA|NA|TRBJ2-2|TRBV27|12
CASSLLTGELFF
TGTGCCAGCAGTCTACTCACCGGGGAGCTGTTTTTT
>NA|TRBD1|TRBJ2-2|TRBV27|16
CASSAWTGDYTGELFF
TGTGCCAGCAGTGCATGGACAGGGGATTACACCGGGGAGCTGTTTTTT
>NA|TRBD2|TRBJ2-1|TRBV28|15
CASSLSGGVRNEQFF
TGTGCCAGCAGTTTAAGCGGGGGGGTTCGGAATGAGCAGTTCTTC
>NA|TRBD1|TRBJ1-4|TRBV11-2|16
CASSGTGAPTLEKLFF
TGTGCCAGCAGCGGGACAGGGGCGCCCACTTTGGAAAAACTGTTTTTT
>NA|TRBD1|TRBJ1-2|TRBV5-1|14
CASSPMTGGAGYTF
TGCGCCAGCAGCCCAATGACAGGGGGCGCTGGCTACACCTTC
>NA|NA|TRBJ2-5|TRBV5-5|13
CASSLFASRVQYF
TGTGCCAGCAGCTTGTTTGCCTCGCGGGTCCAGTACTTC
>NA|NA|TRBJ2-2|TRBV24-1|15
CATSDGGHDTGELFF
TGTGCCACCAGTGATGGAGGGCACGACACCGGGGAGCTGTTTTTT
>few|NA|TRBJ2-5|TRBV3-1/TRBV3-2|13
CASSLQGQETQYF
TGTGCCAGCAGCCTACAGGGCCAAGAGACCCAGTACTTC
>NA|TRBD2|TRBJ2-7|TRBV7-9|19
CASSLATGGAVGLRVEQYF
TGTGCCAGCAGCTTAGCCACCGGGGGGGCCGTCGGTCTTAGGGTCGAGCAGTACTTC